Sequencing of this T cell receptor (beta chain) was carried out in a study of blood T cells in healthy people across ages. With a J-beta primer mix and a sample-barcoded 5' primer, a second PCR ran about 7 to 12 cycles. MiXCR was run by TCRdb on the 5' RACE reads, yielding one entry per CDR3 protein. The repertoire includes roughly 1,500,000 distinct CDR3 sequences, roughly a third of them detected once, and around 10% sits in the top ten. This clonotype was seen a few times. What it recognizes is unknown. This CDR3 comprises 14 residues. CDR1 SGHRS and CDR2 YFSETQ come from the germline V gene. Trimming removed 1 base from V and 8 bases from J, with 13 bases in between. Donors ranged from about 6 to 95 years old and were healthy Caucasians in Russia. Overall study findings and caveats: The CMV status of each donor remained undetermined, and this could have confounded shifts in expanded clonotypes.

The rearrangement links TRBV5-1 to TRBJ2-1; perhaps TRBD2 as D (6 bases). Sequenced input: blood. The clonotype originates from a young woman in good health. In DNA, the CDR3 is TGCGCCAGCAGCTTGTCGGTTAGCGGCCATGAGCAGTTCTTC. This encodes CASSLSVSGHEQFF.